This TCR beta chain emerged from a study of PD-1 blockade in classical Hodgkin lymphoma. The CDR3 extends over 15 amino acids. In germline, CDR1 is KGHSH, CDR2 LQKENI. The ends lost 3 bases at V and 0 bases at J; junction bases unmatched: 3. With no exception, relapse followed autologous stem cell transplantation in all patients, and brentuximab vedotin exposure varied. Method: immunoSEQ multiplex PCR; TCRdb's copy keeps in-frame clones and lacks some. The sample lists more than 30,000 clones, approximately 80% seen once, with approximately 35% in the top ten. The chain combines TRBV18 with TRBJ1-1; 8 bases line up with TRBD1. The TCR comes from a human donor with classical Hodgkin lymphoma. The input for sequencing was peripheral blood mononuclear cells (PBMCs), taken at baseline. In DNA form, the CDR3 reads TGTGCCAGCTCACCTTCAGGGGGCATGAACACTGAAGCTTTCTTT. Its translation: CASSPSGGMNTEAFF. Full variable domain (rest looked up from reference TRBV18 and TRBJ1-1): NAGVMQNPRHLVRRRGQEARLRCSPMKGHSHVYWYRQLPEEGLKFMVYLQKENIIDESGMPKERFSAEFPKEGPSILRIQQVVRGDSAAYFCASSPSGGMNTEAFFGQGTRLTVV.